This T cell receptor (beta chain) was identified during a study of OX40 agonist ivuxolimab in advanced cancers. Study details: Patients took ivuxolimab, an agonistic anti-OX40 (CD134) antibody. Study-level findings and limits: The investigators did not determine what antigen specificity the expanded peripheral T cells had. Clonal expansion among partial responders at 0.1-3.0 mg/kg ranked near the lowest.

Comment on this clone: Its antigen is not known.

TCRdb's copy holds only in-frame clones and misses some; the assay was immunoSEQ multiplex PCR. The sample yields roughly 36,000 clones, over 85% seen once. V shed 7 bases and J 4 bases; nucleotides not matched to a gene: 7. In germline, CDR1 is LNHDA, CDR2 SQIVND (reference sequence). The CDR3 has 14 residues. The sequences come from CD4+ or CD8+ T cells sorted from blood, collected in a trial of the OX40 agonist ivuxolimab. This rearrangement joins TRBV19 to TRBJ1-2, with 9 bases fitting TRBD1. The sequence came from an adult with an advanced solid tumor such as melanoma, head and neck, liver or kidney cancer. The CDR3 region has the DNA TGTGCCAGTACCAGGGACAGGGAGAGCTATGGCTACACCTTC. It specifies CASTRDRESYGYTF.